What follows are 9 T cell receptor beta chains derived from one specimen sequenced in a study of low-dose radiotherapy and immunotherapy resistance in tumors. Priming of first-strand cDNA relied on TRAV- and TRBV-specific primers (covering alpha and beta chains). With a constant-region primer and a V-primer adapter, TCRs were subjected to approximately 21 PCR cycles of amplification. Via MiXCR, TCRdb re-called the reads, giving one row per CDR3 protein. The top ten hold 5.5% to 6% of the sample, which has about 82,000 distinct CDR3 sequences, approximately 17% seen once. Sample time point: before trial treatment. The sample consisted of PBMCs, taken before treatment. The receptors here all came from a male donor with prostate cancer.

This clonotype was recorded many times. The chain's CDR3 is CAISEDRDEKLFF. In DNA, the CDR3 is TGTGCCATCAGTGAAGACAGGGATGAAAAACTGTTTTTT. The chain employs TRBV10-3 and TRBJ1-4; 7 nucleotides align to TRBD1. V shed 3 bases, J shed 6 bases, and the junction held 1 base outside the gene matches. The CDR3 contains 13 residues. Germline lookup yields CDR1 ENHRY and CDR2 SYGVKD.

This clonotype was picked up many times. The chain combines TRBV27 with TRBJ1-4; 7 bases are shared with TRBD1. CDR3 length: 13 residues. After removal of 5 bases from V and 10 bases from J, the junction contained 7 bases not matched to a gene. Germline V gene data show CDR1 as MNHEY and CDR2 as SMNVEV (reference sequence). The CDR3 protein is CASSPQGGLKLFF. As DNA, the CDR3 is TGTGCCAGCAGTCCGCAGGGGGGATTAAAACTGTTTTTT.

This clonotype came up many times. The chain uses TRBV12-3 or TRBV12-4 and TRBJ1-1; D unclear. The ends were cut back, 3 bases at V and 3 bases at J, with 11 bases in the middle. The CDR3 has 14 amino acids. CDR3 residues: CASSFREGDTEAFF. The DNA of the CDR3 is TGTGCCAGCAGTTTTCGAGAGGGAGACACTGAAGCTTTCTTT.

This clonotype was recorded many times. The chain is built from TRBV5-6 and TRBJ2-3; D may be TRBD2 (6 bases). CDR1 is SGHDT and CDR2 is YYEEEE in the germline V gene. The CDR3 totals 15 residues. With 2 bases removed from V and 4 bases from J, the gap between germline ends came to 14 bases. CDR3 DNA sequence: TGTGCCAGCAGCTTCGGGAGCGGGCGCTCAGATACGCAGTATTTT. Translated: CASSFGSGRSDTQYF.

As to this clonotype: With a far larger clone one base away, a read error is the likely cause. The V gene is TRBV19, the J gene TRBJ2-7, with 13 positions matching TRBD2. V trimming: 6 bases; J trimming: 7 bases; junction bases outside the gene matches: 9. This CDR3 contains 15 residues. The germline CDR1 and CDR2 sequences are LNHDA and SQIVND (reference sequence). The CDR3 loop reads CASRRGTSGMDEQYF. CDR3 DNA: TGTGCCAGTAGGAGAGGGACTAGCGGGATGGATGAGCAGTACTTC.

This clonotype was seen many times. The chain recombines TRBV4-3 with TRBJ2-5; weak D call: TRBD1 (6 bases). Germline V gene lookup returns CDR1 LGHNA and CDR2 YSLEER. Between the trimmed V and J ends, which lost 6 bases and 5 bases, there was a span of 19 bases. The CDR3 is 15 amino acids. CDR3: CASRDTPGDEETQYF. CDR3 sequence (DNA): TGCGCCAGCAGGGACACCCCAGGGGACGAGGAGACCCAGTACTTC.

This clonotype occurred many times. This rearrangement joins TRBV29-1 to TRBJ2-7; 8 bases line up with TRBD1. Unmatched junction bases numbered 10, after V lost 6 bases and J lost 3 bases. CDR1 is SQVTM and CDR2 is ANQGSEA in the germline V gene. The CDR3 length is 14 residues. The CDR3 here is CSVSGQGRLYEQYF. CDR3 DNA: TGCAGCGTCTCTGGACAGGGCCGTCTCTACGAGCAGTACTTC.

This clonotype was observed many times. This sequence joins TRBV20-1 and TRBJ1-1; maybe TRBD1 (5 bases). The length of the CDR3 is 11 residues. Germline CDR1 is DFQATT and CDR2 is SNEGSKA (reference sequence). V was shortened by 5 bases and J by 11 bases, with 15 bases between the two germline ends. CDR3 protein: CSAPRPGDAFF. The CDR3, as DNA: TGCAGTGCTCCCCGTCCTGGGGACGCTTTCTTT.

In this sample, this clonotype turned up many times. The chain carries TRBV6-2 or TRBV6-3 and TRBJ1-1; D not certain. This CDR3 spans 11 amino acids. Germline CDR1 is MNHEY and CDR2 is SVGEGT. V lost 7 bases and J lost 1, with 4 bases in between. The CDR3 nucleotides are TGTGCCAGCACCTGGAACACTGAAGCTTTCTTT. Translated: CASTWNTEAFF.